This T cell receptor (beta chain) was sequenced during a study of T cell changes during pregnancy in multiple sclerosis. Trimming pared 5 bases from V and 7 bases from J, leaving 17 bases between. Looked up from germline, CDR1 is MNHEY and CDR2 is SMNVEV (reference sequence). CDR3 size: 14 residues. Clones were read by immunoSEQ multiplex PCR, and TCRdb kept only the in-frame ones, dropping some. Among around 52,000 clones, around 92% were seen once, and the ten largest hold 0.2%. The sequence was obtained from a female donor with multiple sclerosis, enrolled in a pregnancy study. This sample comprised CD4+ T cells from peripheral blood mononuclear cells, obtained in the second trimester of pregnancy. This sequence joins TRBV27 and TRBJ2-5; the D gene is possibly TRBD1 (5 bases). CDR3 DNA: TGTGCCAGCAGTACAGGCCCTACCTCAATGACCCAGTACTTC. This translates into CASSTGPTSMTQYF.